These 16 T cell receptor beta chains came from one sample sequenced in a study of response to subunit inactivated influenza vaccine. TCRdb ran MiXCR on the RT-PCR reads and lists one entry per CDR3 protein. The sample carries over 450,000 distinct CDR3 sequences, 13% recorded once. The sample was PBMCs from blood, taken 35 to 45 days after vaccination. All receptors come from a man over 45 who received an inactivated influenza vaccine.

V gene TRBV29-1 combines with J gene TRBJ2-3; 7 bases agree with TRBD1. CDR3 length: 13 residues. Trimming cost V 6 bases and J 4 bases; bases outside gene matches: 7. The germline V gene has CDR1 SQVTM and CDR2 ANQGSEA. The chain's CDR3 is CSVSRGSSDTQYF. In DNA, the CDR3 is TGCAGCGTGAGCAGGGGGAGCTCAGATACGCAGTATTTT.

This clonotype was picked up many times. The rearrangement links TRBV12-3 or TRBV12-4 to TRBJ2-1; a weak D match, TRBD1 (5 bases). Trimming took 7 bases from V and 5 from J, leaving 18 bases between them. The CDR3 sequence is 15 residues long. CDR3 bases: TGTGCCAGCACCCATTCAGGGTTCAGGAACAATGAGCAGTTCTTC. Protein sequence: CASTHSGFRNNEQFF.

This clonotype was recorded a few times. The V and J genes are TRBV6-2 or TRBV6-3 and TRBJ1-5; 7 bases fit TRBD1. Germline trimming cut 4 bases from V and 3 bases from J; bases unmatched to any gene: 9. Germline-derived CDR1 and CDR2 are MNHEY and SVGEGT. This CDR3 has 16 amino acids. The CDR3 sequence is CASSSHRQGNNQPQHF. DNA for the CDR3: TGTGCCAGCAGTTCCCACAGACAGGGTAACAATCAGCCCCAGCATTTT.

This clonotype has more than one count but fewer than ten. The chain couples TRBV7-2 to TRBJ2-1; D not certain. Germline V gene data show CDR1 as SGHTA and CDR2 as FQGNSA. The CDR3 runs 14 residues. V was shortened by 5 bases and J by 0 bases, with 8 bases between the two germline ends. CDR3 in amino acids: CASSPQASYNEQFF. CDR3 in DNA: TGTGCCAGCAGCCCCCAGGCCTCCTACAATGAGCAGTTCTTC. Looking up the rest from reference TRBV7-2 and TRBJ2-1 gives the full variable domain: GAGVSQSPSNKVTEKGKDVELRCDPISGHTALYWYRQSLGQGLEFLIYFQGNSAPDKSGLPSDRFSAERTGGSVSTLTIQRTQQEDSAVYLCASSPQASYNEQFFGPGTRLTVL.

As DNA, the CDR3 is TGTGCCACCACCCGTCGCGGGTCCTACAATGAGCAGTTCTTC. Its translation: CATTRRGSYNEQFF. J is TRBJ2-1 and V is TRBV5-4, with D perhaps TRBD2 (5 bases). Trimming cost V 9 bases and J 1 base, with 14 bases left between them. The CDR3 is 14 amino acids. Looked up from germline, CDR1 is SGHNT and CDR2 is YYREEE (reference sequence).

Only a few counts were recorded for this clonotype. In nucleotides, the CDR3 is TGTGCCAGCATCCTCGGAGGGGACACCGGGGAGCTGTTTTTT. It is translated as CASILGGDTGELFF. V gene TRBV12-3 or TRBV12-4 combines with J gene TRBJ2-2; possible D gene TRBD2, 6 bases. The CDR3 runs 14 residues. Trimming pared 7 bases from V and 3 bases from J, leaving 12 bases between.

In its sample, this clonotype was seen a few times. DNA of the CDR3: TGTGCCAGCAGCCAGGGACAGGGGAGATCGGGCGATGAGCAGTTCTTC. Its protein is CASSQGQGRSGDEQFF. V is TRBV7-9 and J is TRBJ2-1; 10 bases fit TRBD1. The CDR3 totals 16 residues. The ends lost 5 bases at V and 8 bases at J; junction bases unmatched: 12. CDR1 and CDR2 from the germline V gene are SEHNR and FQNEAQ (reference sequence).

This clonotype was counted ten times or more. The rearrangement uses TRBV7-8 and TRBJ2-1, with unresolved D. Germline CDR1 reads SGHVS; CDR2 reads FQNEAQ. The CDR3 is 13 amino acids. Trimming left V 5 bases short and J 5 bases short, with 10 bases between. CDR3 DNA: TGTGCCAGCAGCGTAACAAAGAACAATGAGCAGTTCTTC. Protein: CASSVTKNNEQFF.

The CDR3 nucleotides are TGTGCCAGCAGCACCCCGGACAGGGGGGCCTCCTACGAGCAGTACTTC. It specifies CASSTPDRGASYEQYF. The chain couples TRBV7-9 to TRBJ2-7, with 10 positions matching TRBD1. The CDR3 consists of 16 residues. The V gene end was trimmed by 5 bases and the J gene end by 0 bases; junction bases not matched to a gene: 7. CDR1 is SEHNR and CDR2 is FQNEAQ in the germline V gene (reference sequence). The complete variable domain, with remaining parts taken from reference TRBV7-9 and TRBJ2-7, reads DTGVSQNPRHKITKRGQNVTFRCDPISEHNRLYWYRQTLGQGPEFLTYFQNEAQLEKSRLLSDRFSAERPKGSFSTLEIQRTEQGDSAMYLCASSTPDRGASYEQYFGPGTRLTVT.

This clonotype was picked up one time. A much more abundant neighbour one base away suggests this may be a read error. The chain recombines TRBV11-2 with TRBJ2-7; 10 bases map to TRBD1. The CDR3 extends over 14 amino acids. CDR1 SGHAT and CDR2 FQNNGV come from the germline V gene. Here the CDR3 reads CPSSLGDRGGEQYF. Written as DNA, the CDR3 is TGTCCCAGCAGCTTAGGGGACAGGGGAGGCGAGCAGTACTTC.

This chain joins TRBV7-2 and TRBJ1-1; the D is unclear. The CDR3 consists of 17 residues. Germline V CDR1 and CDR2: SGHTA, FQGNSA. Trimming cost V 4 bases and J 1 base, with 19 bases left between them. CDR3 in amino acids: CASSSPFGSSSNTEAFF. For the CDR3, the DNA is TGTGCCAGCAGCTCCCCTTTCGGGAGCAGTTCGAACACTGAAGCTTTCTTT.

This sequence joins TRBV20-1 and TRBJ2-3, with a tentative D call TRBD2 (6 bases). The CDR3 covers 14 residues. Trimming took 5 bases from V and 2 from J, leaving 14 bases between them. The germline gives CDR1 DFQATT, CDR2 SNEGSKA (reference sequence). CDR3 in amino acids: CSALRVAATDTQYF. DNA of the CDR3: TGCAGTGCTCTGAGGGTAGCGGCCACAGATACGCAGTATTTT.

The chain uses TRBV27 and TRBJ1-5, with a tentative D call TRBD1 (5 bases). The CDR3 consists of 15 residues. The germline gives CDR1 MNHEY, CDR2 SMNVEV (reference sequence). V lost 8 bases to trimming and J lost 5 bases, with 19 bases between them. The CDR3 region has the DNA TGTGCCAGCCGCCCTGGTGGGACGGCGGATCAGCCCCAGCATTTT. The encoded protein is CASRPGGTADQPQHF.

V gene TRBV7-2 combines with J gene TRBJ2-2; D may be TRBD2 (5 bases). Germline CDR1 SGHTA, CDR2 FQGNSA. This CDR3 has 15 residues. Trimming took 0 bases from V and 5 from J, leaving 10 bases between them. CDR3 sequence (DNA): TGTGCCAGCAGCTTAGCGCTAGCACAAACCGGGGAGCTGTTTTTT. It is translated as CASSLALAQTGELFF.

In its sample, this clonotype was seen a few times. This chain uses TRBV27 with TRBJ2-2; D tentatively fits TRBD1 or TRBD2 (5 bases each). Germline CDR1 reads MNHEY; CDR2 reads SMNVEV (reference sequence). This CDR3 region has 15 residues. V gave up 2 bases and J gave up 4 bases, with 11 bases separating them. This chain's CDR3 is CASSLEGLRTGELFF. Written as DNA, the CDR3 is TGTGCCAGCAGTTTAGAGGGGCTTCGCACCGGGGAGCTGTTTTTT.

This clonotype was seen more than once but under ten times. The CDR3 spells CSARESAGGPRGDTQYF. CDR3 bases: TGCAGTGCTAGAGAGTCAGCGGGGGGCCCTCGGGGAGATACGCAGTATTTT. The J gene is TRBJ2-3, the V gene TRBV20-1; TRBD2 aligns across 9 bases. This CDR3 contains 17 residues. Germline values: CDR1 DFQATT, CDR2 SNEGSKA (reference sequence). After removal of 0 bases from V and 5 bases from J, the junction contained 12 bases not matched to a gene.